This T cell receptor (beta chain) was captured by sequencing in a study (dated by TCRdb to about 2015). About the investigation overall: The study tested whether tumor-infiltrating Tregs in breast cancer are recruited from blood Tregs or converted in situ from other CD4+ T cell subsets. Beyond this particular receptor, the publication reports: Validation in the larger cohort was restricted to a single TCR beta V-J rearrangement rather than whole repertoires. Tumor-infiltrating Treg TCR alpha and beta sequences overlapped most with tumor naive CD4+ T cells, then with blood naive CD4+ T cells. The TCR gene usage of tumor memory CD4+ T cells clustered together with blood and lymph node memory CD4+ cells and with lymph node naive CD4+ cells.

This clonotype was counted only a few times. The clone's antigen remains unknown. No much larger clone is present one base from it, and per-base qualities are unavailable. Full-length TCR variable regions were amplified by 5' RACE PCR using constant-region reverse primers, and then by semi-nested PCR using Nested Universal Primer A. Using the ReliaPrep RNA Cell Miniprep System, total RNA was extracted, and the SMARTer RACE 5'/3' Kit was then used to reverse transcribe the RNA into 5'RACE-ready cDNA. Multiplex adaptors were used to barcode full-length TCR alpha and beta libraries, and the barcoded libraries were sequenced on an Illumina MiSeq. Per the original workflow: For each of nine subset-tissue groups, sequencing data from the five patients were pooled, and the groups were then compared using unsupervised clustering of TCR gene usage. The Morisita-Horn index, with shared sequences weighted by their contribution to each repertoire, was used to calculate repertoire similarity. In-frame beta chains were kept once TCRdb had trimmed the public reads at Q25 with fastp and called clones with MiXCR. Under each unique CDR3 protein, matching rows form one entry showing the most common genes and DNA. The V and J calls were determined by TCRdb, not by the authors. For this sample there are approximately 50,000 distinct CDR3 sequences; approximately 26% appear just once. The top ten clones comprise 2% to 2.5% of the sample.

From the germline V gene, CDR1 is LGHNA and CDR2 is YSLEER. Germline trimming: 2 bases from V, 5 bases from J; junction bases outside gene matches: 6. The CDR3 numbers 16 residues from cysteine through phenylalanine. The only DNA kept is the CDR3, 48 bases in frame from the first base. Cells that were CD4+CD25+CD127-/low were the ones isolated as Tregs. Tregs, naive and memory CD4+ T cells from tumor, blood and ipsilateral draining lymph nodes of five or six breast cancer patients underwent full-length TCR alpha and beta sequencing. Tumor tissue, along with lymph nodes from ipsilateral axillary dissection, was perfused with PBS, minced, and then digested using collagenase I and hyaluronidase. FACS confirmed that the sorted cell populations were more than 90% pure.

The chain is made from TRBV4-3 and TRBJ2-1, with 10 bases matching TRBD2. The specimen sequenced was tumor-infiltrating Tregs sorted from the breast tumor. This TCR was sampled from a female donor with breast cancer. The sequenced DNA is TGCGCCAGCAGCCAAAGGGGGGGACTAGCGAACAATGAGCAGTTCTTC. This is translated as CASSQRGGLANNEQFF.